This T cell receptor beta chain was captured by sequencing in a study of CD8 T cells in ankylosing spondylitis. Findings of the study overall: Matched ankylosing spondylitis synovial fluid reportedly contained a significantly enriched population of disease-linked clones. Some of the motif variants had earlier been found in reactive arthritis patients' fluid and blood. Seemingly characteristic of ankylosing spondylitis blood was a TCR beta motif consisting of about 8 highly homologous variants.

As concerns this clonotype: Antigen: not known.

Scientists made TCR beta libraries using quantitative 5'-RACE with molecular barcodes. TCRdb called the 5' RACE reads again in MiXCR, with one record for every CDR3 protein. The sample gives a few hundred thousand distinct CDR3 sequences, around 19% of which show up once; roughly 7.4% is in the top ten. V was clipped by 7 bases and J by 7 bases, with 13 bases between them. Per germline, CDR1 MNHEY and CDR2 SVGEGT. The CDR3 contains 12 residues. V gene TRBV6-2 or TRBV6-3 combines with J gene TRBJ1-1, with a tentative D call TRBD1 (6 bases). The source material was blood, either unsorted or a sorted T cell fraction (not recorded which). The sequence was collected from a male donor with ankylosing spondylitis or in good health (not recorded which). CDR3 sequence: CASNWGLGEAFF. The DNA for the CDR3 is TGTGCCAGCAATTGGGGGCTTGGTGAAGCTTTCTTT.